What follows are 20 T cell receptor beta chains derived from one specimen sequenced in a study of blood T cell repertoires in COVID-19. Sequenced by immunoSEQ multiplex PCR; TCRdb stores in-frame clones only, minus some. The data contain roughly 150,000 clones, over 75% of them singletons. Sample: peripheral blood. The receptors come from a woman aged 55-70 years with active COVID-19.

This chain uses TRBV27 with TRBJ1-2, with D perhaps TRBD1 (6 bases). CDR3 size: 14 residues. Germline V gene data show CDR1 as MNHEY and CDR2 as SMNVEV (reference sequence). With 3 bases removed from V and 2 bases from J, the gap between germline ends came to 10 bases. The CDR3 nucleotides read TGTGCCAGCAGTTTGGGGGGGCGCAACTATGGCTACACCTTC. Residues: CASSLGGRNYGYTF.

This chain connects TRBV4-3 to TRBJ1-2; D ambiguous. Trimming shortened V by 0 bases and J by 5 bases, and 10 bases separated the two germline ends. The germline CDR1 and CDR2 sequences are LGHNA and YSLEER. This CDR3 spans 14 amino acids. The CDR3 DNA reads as TGCGCCAGCAGCCAAGATTTGATAGCATATGGCTACACCTTC. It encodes CASSQDLIAYGYTF.

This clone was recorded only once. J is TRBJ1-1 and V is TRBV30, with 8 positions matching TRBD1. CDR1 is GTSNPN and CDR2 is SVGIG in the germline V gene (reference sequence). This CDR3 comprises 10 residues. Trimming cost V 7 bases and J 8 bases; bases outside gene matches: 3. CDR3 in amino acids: CASHRGEAFF. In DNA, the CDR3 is TGTGCCTCCCACAGGGGGGAAGCTTTCTTT.

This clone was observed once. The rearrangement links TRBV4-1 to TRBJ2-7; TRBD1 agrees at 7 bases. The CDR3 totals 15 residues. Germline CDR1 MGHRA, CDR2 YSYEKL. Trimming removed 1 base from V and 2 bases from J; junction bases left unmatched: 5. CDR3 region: CASSQGQGDAYEQYF. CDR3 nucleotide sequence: TGCGCCAGCAGCCAAGGTCAGGGGGACGCCTACGAGCAGTACTTC.

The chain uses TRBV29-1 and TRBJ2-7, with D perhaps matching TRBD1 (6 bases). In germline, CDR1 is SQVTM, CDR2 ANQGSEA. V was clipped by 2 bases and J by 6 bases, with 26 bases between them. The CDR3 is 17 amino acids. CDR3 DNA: TGCAGCGTTGAAACTACAGGGTTTCGGGCCGTGGCATTCGAGCAGTACTTC. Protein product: CSVETTGFRAVAFEQYF.

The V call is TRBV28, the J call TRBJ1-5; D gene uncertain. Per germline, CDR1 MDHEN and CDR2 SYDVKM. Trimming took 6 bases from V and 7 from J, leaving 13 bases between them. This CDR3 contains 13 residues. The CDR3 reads CASSPWQTQPQHF. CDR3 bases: TGTGCCAGCAGCCCTTGGCAGACACAGCCCCAGCATTTT.

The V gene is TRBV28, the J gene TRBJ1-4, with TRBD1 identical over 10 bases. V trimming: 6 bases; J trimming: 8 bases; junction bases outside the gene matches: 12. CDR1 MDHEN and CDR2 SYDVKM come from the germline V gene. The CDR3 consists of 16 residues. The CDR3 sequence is CASRRPGTGEWEKLFF. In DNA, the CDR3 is TGTGCCAGCAGGCGTCCCGGGACAGGGGAGTGGGAAAAACTGTTTTTT.

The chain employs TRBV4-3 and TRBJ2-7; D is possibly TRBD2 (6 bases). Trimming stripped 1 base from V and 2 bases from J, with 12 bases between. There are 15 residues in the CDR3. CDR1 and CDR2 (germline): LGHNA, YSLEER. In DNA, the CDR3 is TGCGCCAGCAGCCAAGTTTCTGGCGGGACCTACGAGCAGTACTTC. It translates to CASSQVSGGTYEQYF.

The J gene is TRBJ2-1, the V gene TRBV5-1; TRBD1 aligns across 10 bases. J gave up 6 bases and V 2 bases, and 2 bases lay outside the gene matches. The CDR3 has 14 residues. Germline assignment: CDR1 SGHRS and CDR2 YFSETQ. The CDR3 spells CASSFGQGVNEQFF. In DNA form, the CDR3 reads TGCGCCAGCAGCTTCGGACAGGGGGTCAATGAGCAGTTCTTC.

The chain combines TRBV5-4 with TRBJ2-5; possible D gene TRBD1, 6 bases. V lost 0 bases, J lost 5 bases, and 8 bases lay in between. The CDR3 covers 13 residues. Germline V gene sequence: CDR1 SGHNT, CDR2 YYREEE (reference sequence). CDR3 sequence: CASSLAGDETQYF. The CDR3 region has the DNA TGTGCCAGCAGCTTGGCAGGGGATGAGACCCAGTACTTC.

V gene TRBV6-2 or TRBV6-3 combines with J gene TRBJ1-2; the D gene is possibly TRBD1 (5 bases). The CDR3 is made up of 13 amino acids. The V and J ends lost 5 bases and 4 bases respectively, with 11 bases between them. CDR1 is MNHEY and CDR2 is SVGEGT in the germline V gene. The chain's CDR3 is CASSQDIRYGYTF. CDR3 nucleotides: TGTGCCAGCAGTCAGGACATCCGCTATGGCTACACCTTC.

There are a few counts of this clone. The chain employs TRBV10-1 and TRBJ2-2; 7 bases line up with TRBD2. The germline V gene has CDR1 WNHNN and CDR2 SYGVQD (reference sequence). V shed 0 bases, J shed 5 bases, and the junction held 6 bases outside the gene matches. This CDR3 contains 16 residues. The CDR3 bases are TGCGCCAGCAGTGAGTCGGGGGGAGGGCGTACCGGGGAGCTGTTTTTT. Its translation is CASSESGGGRTGELFF.

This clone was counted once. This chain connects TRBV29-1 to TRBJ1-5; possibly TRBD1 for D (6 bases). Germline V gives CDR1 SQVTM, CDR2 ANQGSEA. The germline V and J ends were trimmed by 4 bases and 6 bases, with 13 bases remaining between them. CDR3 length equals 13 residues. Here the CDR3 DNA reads TGCAGCGTTGGCGGCAGGGGTGGTCAGCCCCAGCATTTT. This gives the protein CSVGGRGGQPQHF.

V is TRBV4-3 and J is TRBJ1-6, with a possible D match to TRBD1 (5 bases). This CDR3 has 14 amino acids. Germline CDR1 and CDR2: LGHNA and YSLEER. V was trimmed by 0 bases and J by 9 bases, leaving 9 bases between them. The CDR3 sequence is CASSQDRQGSPLHF. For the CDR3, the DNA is TGCGCCAGCAGCCAAGATCGCCAGGGTTCACCCCTCCACTTT.

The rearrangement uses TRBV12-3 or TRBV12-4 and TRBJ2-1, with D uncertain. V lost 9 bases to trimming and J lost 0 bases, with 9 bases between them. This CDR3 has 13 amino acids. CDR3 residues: CASRFSSYNEQFF. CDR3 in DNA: TGTGCCAGTCGGTTTAGCTCCTACAATGAGCAGTTCTTC.

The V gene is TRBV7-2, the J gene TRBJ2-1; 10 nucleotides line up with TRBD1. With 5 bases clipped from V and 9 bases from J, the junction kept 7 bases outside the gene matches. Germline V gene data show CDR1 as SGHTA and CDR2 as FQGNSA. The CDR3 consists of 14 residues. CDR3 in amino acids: CASSLDRGAGEQFF. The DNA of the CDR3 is TGTGCCAGCAGCCTGGACAGGGGGGCTGGTGAGCAGTTCTTC.

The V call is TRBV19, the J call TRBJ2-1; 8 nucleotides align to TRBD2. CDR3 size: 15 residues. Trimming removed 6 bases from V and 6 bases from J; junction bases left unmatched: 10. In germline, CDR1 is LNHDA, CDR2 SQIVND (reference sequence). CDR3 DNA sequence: TGTGCCAGTAGAGTAGGGACTAGTCCCTCCAATGAGCAGTTCTTC. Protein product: CASRVGTSPSNEQFF.

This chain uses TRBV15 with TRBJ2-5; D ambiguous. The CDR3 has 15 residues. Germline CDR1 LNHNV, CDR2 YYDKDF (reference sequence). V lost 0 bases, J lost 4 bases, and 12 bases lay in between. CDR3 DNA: TGTGCCACCAGCAGAGACCAGGCCGTGTTAGAGACCCAGTACTTC. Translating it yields CATSRDQAVLETQYF.

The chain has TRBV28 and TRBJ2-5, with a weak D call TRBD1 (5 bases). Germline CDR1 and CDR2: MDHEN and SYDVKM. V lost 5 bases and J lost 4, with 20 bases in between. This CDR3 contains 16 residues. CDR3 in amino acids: CASSATGRVWGETQYF. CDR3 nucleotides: TGTGCCAGCAGTGCAACCGGCAGGGTTTGGGGAGAGACCCAGTACTTC.

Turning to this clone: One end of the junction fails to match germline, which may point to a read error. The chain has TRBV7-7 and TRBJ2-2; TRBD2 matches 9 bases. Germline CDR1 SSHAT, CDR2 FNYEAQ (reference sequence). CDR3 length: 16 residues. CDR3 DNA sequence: TGTGCTAGCAGCTTAAGCGGGCTAGCGGGAACCGGGGAGCTGTTTTTT. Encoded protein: CASSLSGLAGTGELFF.